Included here is one TCR beta chain sequence, with context. The antigen is not known. The CDR3 covers 14 residues. Germline values: CDR1 PRHDT, CDR2 FYEKMQ (reference sequence). The ends lost 3 bases at V and 1 base at J; junction bases unmatched: 1. These data come from a study of beta chain features in type 1 diabetes. Study-wide background: Sorted cell examination encompassed around 100,000,000 cells across all samples. Notes on the study in general: Healthy donors had naive, central memory and Treg TCRB repertoires that appeared less similar than those seen among patients. Shorter TCRB CDR3s, moderately but significantly so, were found in Type 1 diabetes patients in all four CD4+ subsets.

cDNA synthesis used the whole RNA isolate, giving expressed TCRB sequences. Sequencing was performed with immunoSEQ multiplex PCR; in TCRdb, only in-frame clones are kept and a portion is missing. The sample contains 200,000 to 250,000 clones, 27% of which appear only once. The sequence came from a man aged 25-40 years in good health. The V gene is TRBV13, the J gene TRBJ2-3, with 7 bases lining up with TRBD1. The sample consisted of central memory CD4+ T cells from blood. The CDR3 coding sequence is TGTGCCAGCAGCTTCGGACAGGGCACAGATACGCAGTATTTT. It translates to CASSFGQGTDTQYF.